Listed below are T cell receptor beta chains from one sample, sequenced in a study of blood T cells in healthy people across ages. Each CDR3 protein gets one entry after TCRdb re-called the 5' RACE reads with MiXCR. The sample holds 650,000 to 950,000 distinct CDR3 sequences, 44% seen once. The specimen sequenced was blood. Receptor source: a man aged 55 to 70 in good health. Both conserved end residues are part of each CDR3. A D gene is named only where the DNA matches it firmly. Rows may omit the clone size; those that give it use once, few, many or a size class.

J gene: TRBJ2-7; clone size: NA; V gene: TRBV5-1; D gene: NA; CDR3 DNA: TGCGCCAGCAGCTTGGAGCAGGGGGGGGGCGAGCAGTACTTC; CDR3 protein: CASSLEQGGGEQYF
J gene: TRBJ1-1; clone size: NA; V gene: TRBV29-1; D gene: NA; CDR3 DNA: TGCAGCGCCGCAGGGTTCTCGACTGAAGCTTTCTTT; CDR3 protein: CSAAGFSTEAFF
J gene: TRBJ2-6; clone size: NA; V gene: TRBV6-2/TRBV6-3; D gene: NA; CDR3 DNA: TGTGCCAGCAGTTACCTTACCTCTGGGGCCAACGTCCTGACTTTC; CDR3 protein: CASSYLTSGANVLTF
J gene: TRBJ1-1; clone size: NA; V gene: TRBV28; D gene: TRBD1; CDR3 DNA: TGTGCCAGCACCTTGACAGGGGGCGCGAGGACTGAAGCTTTCTTT; CDR3 protein: CASTLTGGARTEAFF
J gene: TRBJ2-7; clone size: many; V gene: TRBV6-6; D gene: NA; CDR3 DNA: TGTGCCAGCAGAAAAAAAGATTCCTACGAGCAGTACTTC; CDR3 protein: CASRKKDSYEQYF
J gene: TRBJ2-3; clone size: NA; V gene: TRBV6-2/TRBV6-3; D gene: TRBD2; CDR3 DNA: TGTGCCAGCAGTTTCCACGGGAGCGGGGGGGCCACAGATACGCAGTATTTT; CDR3 protein: CASSFHGSGGATDTQYF
J gene: TRBJ2-1; clone size: NA; V gene: TRBV7-2; D gene: NA; CDR3 DNA: TGTGCCAGCAGCTTACAAATAATGGACTACAACAATGAGCAGTTCTTC; CDR3 protein: CASSLQIMDYNNEQFF
J gene: TRBJ1-4; clone size: many; V gene: TRBV5-1; D gene: TRBD1; CDR3 DNA: TGTGCCAGCAGCCTGGGACAGGGAAATGAAAAACTGTTTTTT; CDR3 protein: CASSLGQGNEKLFF
J gene: TRBJ2-7; clone size: NA; V gene: TRBV7-2; D gene: NA; CDR3 DNA: TGTGCCAGCAGCTTGATGGAGGGCTCCTACGAGCAGTACTTC; CDR3 protein: CASSLMEGSYEQYF
J gene: TRBJ1-2; clone size: few; V gene: TRBV20-1; D gene: NA; CDR3 DNA: TGCAGTGCTAGTCGTGAGGGGCTCACCTTC; CDR3 protein: CSASREGLTF
J gene: TRBJ2-7; clone size: NA; V gene: TRBV20-1; D gene: NA; CDR3 DNA: TGCAGTGCACCGGTGGAGACTAAAGATTACGAGCAGTACTTC; CDR3 protein: CSAPVETKDYEQYF
J gene: TRBJ1-1; clone size: NA; V gene: TRBV7-9; D gene: TRBD1; CDR3 DNA: TGTGCCAGCAGCCCCGGGACAGGGGGTACTGAAGCTTTCTTT; CDR3 protein: CASSPGTGGTEAFF
J gene: TRBJ2-5; clone size: NA; V gene: TRBV7-2; D gene: TRBD2; CDR3 DNA: TGTGCCAGCAGCCGAGCCTTGGGCGGGGGGGACCAAGAGACCCAGTACTTC; CDR3 protein: CASSRALGGGDQETQYF
J gene: TRBJ2-3; clone size: NA; V gene: TRBV15; D gene: NA; CDR3 DNA: TGTGCCACCAGCCTTAACCCCACTAGCACAGATACGCAGTATTTT; CDR3 protein: CATSLNPTSTDTQYF
J gene: TRBJ2-1; clone size: NA; V gene: TRBV5-1; D gene: TRBD1; CDR3 DNA: TGCGCCAGCAGCCGAGCCCGACAGGGTGTAAATGAGCAGTTCTTC; CDR3 protein: CASSRARQGVNEQFF
J gene: TRBJ2-5; clone size: once; V gene: TRBV13; D gene: TRBD1; CDR3 DNA: TGTGCCAGCAGCTTAGAACCGGGACAGGCAAAGACCCAGTACTTC; CDR3 protein: CASSLEPGQAKTQYF
J gene: TRBJ2-7; clone size: few; V gene: TRBV6-2/TRBV6-3; D gene: NA; CDR3 DNA: TGTGCCAGCAGTTACTTGACAGGCAACAATGAGCAGTACTTC; CDR3 protein: CASSYLTGNNEQYF
J gene: TRBJ1-2; clone size: few; V gene: TRBV7-2; D gene: NA; CDR3 DNA: TGTGCCAGCAGCTTAGACGGGGGCTATGGCTACACCTTC; CDR3 protein: CASSLDGGYGYTF
J gene: TRBJ2-5; clone size: NA; V gene: TRBV20-1; D gene: TRBD2; CDR3 DNA: TGCAGTGCCAGCGCGGGGGGGCCCCGAGAGACCCAGTACTTC; CDR3 protein: CSASAGGPRETQYF
J gene: TRBJ2-5; clone size: many; V gene: TRBV7-2; D gene: NA; CDR3 DNA: TGTGCCAGCAGCTTTAGGCGAGAGACCCAGTACTTC; CDR3 protein: CASSFRRETQYF
J gene: TRBJ2-1; clone size: NA; V gene: TRBV7-2; D gene: NA; CDR3 DNA: TGTGCCAGCAGCCCCCATGGTCGGAACAATGAGCAGTTCTTC; CDR3 protein: CASSPHGRNNEQFF
J gene: TRBJ2-7; clone size: NA; V gene: TRBV9; D gene: NA; CDR3 DNA: TGTGCCAGCAGCGTGGGATGGGACGTTTACGAGCAGTACTTC; CDR3 protein: CASSVGWDVYEQYF
J gene: TRBJ2-5; clone size: NA; V gene: TRBV30; D gene: NA; CDR3 DNA: TGTGCCTGGAGTGAGGCCCGTCCCCGAGTGGAGACCCAGTACTTC; CDR3 protein: CAWSEARPRVETQYF
J gene: TRBJ1-4; clone size: many; V gene: TRBV4-1; D gene: TRBD1; CDR3 DNA: TGCGCCAGCAGCCAAGGTCCGACAGGGGCAACTAATGAAAAACTGTTTTTT; CDR3 protein: CASSQGPTGATNEKLFF
J gene: TRBJ1-6; clone size: NA; V gene: TRBV6-1; D gene: NA; CDR3 DNA: TGTGCCAGCATGCGCGGTATTCGAGATTCACCCCTCCACTTT; CDR3 protein: CASMRGIRDSPLHF
J gene: TRBJ1-1; clone size: many; V gene: TRBV7-2; D gene: NA; CDR3 DNA: TGTGCCAGCAGCACGACAGGTGTCGCGAACACTGAAGCTTTCTTT; CDR3 protein: CASSTTGVANTEAFF
J gene: TRBJ1-2; clone size: NA; V gene: TRBV6-2/TRBV6-3; D gene: NA; CDR3 DNA: TGTGCCAGCAGTTACTCGACACCCACTAACTATGGCTACACCTTC; CDR3 protein: CASSYSTPTNYGYTF
J gene: TRBJ1-6; clone size: NA; V gene: TRBV10-3; D gene: TRBD1; CDR3 DNA: TGTGCCATCAGTGAAACAGGGGTTCACCTCCACTTT; CDR3 protein: CAISETGVHLHF
J gene: TRBJ2-1; clone size: NA; V gene: TRBV7-2; D gene: TRBD1; CDR3 DNA: TGTGCCAGCAGCTTTCAGGGGGCTGTGGACAATGAACAGTTCTTC; CDR3 protein: CASSFQGAVDNEQFF
J gene: TRBJ2-4; clone size: NA; V gene: TRBV9; D gene: TRBD2; CDR3 DNA: TGTGCCAGCAGCGTAGGACTAGCGGGGGAAAACATTCAGTACTTC; CDR3 protein: CASSVGLAGENIQYF
J gene: TRBJ2-7; clone size: many; V gene: TRBV6-2/TRBV6-3; D gene: NA; CDR3 DNA: TGTGCCAGCAGTTACAGCTCCTACGAGCAGTACTTC; CDR3 protein: CASSYSSYEQYF
J gene: TRBJ2-7; clone size: NA; V gene: TRBV4-3; D gene: NA; CDR3 DNA: TGCGCCAGCAGCACTCAGGTCCCCTACGAGCAGTACTTC; CDR3 protein: CASSTQVPYEQYF
J gene: TRBJ2-5; clone size: NA; V gene: TRBV3-1; D gene: NA; CDR3 DNA: TGTGCCAGCAGCCAACGGGGGCCAGAGACCCAGTACTTC; CDR3 protein: CASSQRGPETQYF
J gene: TRBJ2-5; clone size: NA; V gene: TRBV2; D gene: NA; CDR3 DNA: TGTGCCAGCAGCCCTGAACCGACAGGACCCCAAGAGACCCAGTACTTC; CDR3 protein: CASSPEPTGPQETQYF
J gene: TRBJ2-1; clone size: many; V gene: TRBV11-1; D gene: TRBD1; CDR3 DNA: TGTGCCAGCAGCTCGCAGGGGGCCGGCTCCTACAATGAGCAGTTCTTC; CDR3 protein: CASSSQGAGSYNEQFF
J gene: TRBJ2-3; clone size: few; V gene: TRBV9; D gene: TRBD2; CDR3 DNA: TGTGCCAGCAGCGAGGGGCCGGGGACTAGGACGAATACGCAGTATTTT; CDR3 protein: CASSEGPGTRTNTQYF
J gene: TRBJ2-1; clone size: few; V gene: TRBV27; D gene: NA; CDR3 DNA: TGTGCCAGCAGTTTAGAGGCTGAGTCCTACAATGAGCAGTTCTTC; CDR3 protein: CASSLEAESYNEQFF
J gene: TRBJ2-5; clone size: few; V gene: TRBV20-1; D gene: TRBD2; CDR3 DNA: TGCAGTGCTAGAGATTATCCAGCGGGAAATGAGCAGTACTTC; CDR3 protein: CSARDYPAGNEQYF
J gene: TRBJ1-5; clone size: NA; V gene: TRBV10-2; D gene: NA; CDR3 DNA: TGCGCCAGCAGTGGCCCTGACACAGGGCATAGCAATCAGCCCCAGCATTTT; CDR3 protein: CASSGPDTGHSNQPQHF
J gene: TRBJ1-1; clone size: NA; V gene: TRBV7-2; D gene: NA; CDR3 DNA: TGTGCCAGCAGCTTAATCGACAGGCCCGACACTGAAGCTTTCTTT; CDR3 protein: CASSLIDRPDTEAFF
J gene: TRBJ2-5; clone size: NA; V gene: TRBV5-1; D gene: TRBD2; CDR3 DNA: TGCGCCAGCAGCCCTAGCGGGGTCCCCAACCGTTACAATGAGCAGTACTTC; CDR3 protein: CASSPSGVPNRYNEQYF
J gene: TRBJ2-1; clone size: NA; V gene: TRBV20-1; D gene: TRBD2; CDR3 DNA: TGCAGTGCTAGAGAGGGGACTAGCGGGGGGGCTACGTTCTTC; CDR3 protein: CSAREGTSGGATFF
J gene: TRBJ1-5; clone size: NA; V gene: TRBV19; D gene: NA; CDR3 DNA: TGTGCCAGTAGTCATGAAACAGGGATAGGGAGCAATCAGCCCCAGCATTTT; CDR3 protein: CASSHETGIGSNQPQHF
J gene: TRBJ2-5; clone size: once; V gene: TRBV18; D gene: NA; CDR3 DNA: TGTGTCAGCTCACCGGGCGAGGGGATTCAAGAGACCCAGTACTTC; CDR3 protein: CVSSPGEGIQETQYF
J gene: TRBJ2-3; clone size: NA; V gene: TRBV6-2/TRBV6-3; D gene: TRBD2; CDR3 DNA: TGTACCAGCAGTTCGACCTATCAACTAGCGGGGGTTTCAGATACGCAGTATTTT; CDR3 protein: CTSSSTYQLAGVSDTQYF
J gene: TRBJ1-5; clone size: NA; V gene: TRBV4-3; D gene: NA; CDR3 DNA: TGCGCCGGCAGCCAAGGGGGTAACCAGCCCCAGCATTTT; CDR3 protein: CAGSQGGNQPQHF
J gene: TRBJ2-7; clone size: many; V gene: TRBV7-2; D gene: NA; CDR3 DNA: TGTGCCAGCAGCTTAGGCGGGATGGCGTTATACGAGCAGTACTTC; CDR3 protein: CASSLGGMALYEQYF
J gene: TRBJ1-4; clone size: NA; V gene: TRBV11-2; D gene: NA; CDR3 DNA: TGTGCCAGCAGCTTCCCCTCCCGGGGGGGAAACGGAAAACTGTTTTTT; CDR3 protein: CASSFPSRGGNGKLFF
J gene: TRBJ2-5; clone size: NA; V gene: TRBV3-1; D gene: TRBD1; CDR3 DNA: TGTGCCAGCAGCTTGACAGGGGCCCCAGAGACCCAGTACTTC; CDR3 protein: CASSLTGAPETQYF
J gene: TRBJ1-4; clone size: NA; V gene: TRBV3-1; D gene: TRBD1; CDR3 DNA: TGTGCCAGCAGCCGCCCCCCAGGACAGGGAACTGAAAAACTGTTTTTT; CDR3 protein: CASSRPPGQGTEKLFF
J gene: TRBJ2-5; clone size: NA; V gene: TRBV15; D gene: TRBD1; CDR3 DNA: TGTGCCACCAGCAGCCACAGGGGGGTCGAAGAGACCCAGTACTTC; CDR3 protein: CATSSHRGVEETQYF
J gene: TRBJ1-4; clone size: NA; V gene: TRBV21-1; D gene: NA; CDR3 DNA: TGTGCCAGCAGCCCTCACCGTGACAGGGGCCCAGGCGGATTGAAACTGTTTTTT; CDR3 protein: CASSPHRDRGPGGLKLFF
J gene: TRBJ1-1; clone size: NA; V gene: TRBV4-3; D gene: NA; CDR3 DNA: TGCGCCAGCAGCCAAGAATCGAACAGAGGAGAAGCTTTCTTT; CDR3 protein: CASSQESNRGEAFF
J gene: TRBJ1-1; clone size: NA; V gene: TRBV28; D gene: NA; CDR3 DNA: TGTGCCAGCATGGGTATCTACACTGAAGCTTTCTTT; CDR3 protein: CASMGIYTEAFF
J gene: TRBJ2-3; clone size: NA; V gene: TRBV18; D gene: NA; CDR3 DNA: TGTGCCAGCAACCCGCGGGGCACAGATACGCAGTATTTT; CDR3 protein: CASNPRGTDTQYF
J gene: TRBJ2-2; clone size: NA; V gene: TRBV3-1; D gene: TRBD2; CDR3 DNA: TGTGCCAGCAGCCACCTCAGGACTAGCGGGGTGAACACCGGGGAGCTGTTTTTT; CDR3 protein: CASSHLRTSGVNTGELFF
J gene: TRBJ1-2; clone size: few; V gene: TRBV4-3; D gene: NA; CDR3 DNA: TGCGCCAGCAGCCAACCAGGGGTCGGTAGCTATGGCTACACCTTC; CDR3 protein: CASSQPGVGSYGYTF
J gene: TRBJ1-1; clone size: NA; V gene: TRBV5-5; D gene: NA; CDR3 DNA: TGTGCCAGCAGCTACTTGACGCAGGGTAACACTGAAGCTTTCTTT; CDR3 protein: CASSYLTQGNTEAFF
J gene: TRBJ2-7; clone size: NA; V gene: TRBV11-1; D gene: TRBD2; CDR3 DNA: TGTGCCAGCAGCGCCCGGACTAGCGGGGGGGCCAGAAACGAGCAGTACTTC; CDR3 protein: CASSARTSGGARNEQYF
J gene: TRBJ2-7; clone size: few; V gene: TRBV25-1; D gene: NA; CDR3 DNA: TGTGCCAGCAGCGCCGAGCAGTTTTCCTACGAGCAGTACTTC; CDR3 protein: CASSAEQFSYEQYF